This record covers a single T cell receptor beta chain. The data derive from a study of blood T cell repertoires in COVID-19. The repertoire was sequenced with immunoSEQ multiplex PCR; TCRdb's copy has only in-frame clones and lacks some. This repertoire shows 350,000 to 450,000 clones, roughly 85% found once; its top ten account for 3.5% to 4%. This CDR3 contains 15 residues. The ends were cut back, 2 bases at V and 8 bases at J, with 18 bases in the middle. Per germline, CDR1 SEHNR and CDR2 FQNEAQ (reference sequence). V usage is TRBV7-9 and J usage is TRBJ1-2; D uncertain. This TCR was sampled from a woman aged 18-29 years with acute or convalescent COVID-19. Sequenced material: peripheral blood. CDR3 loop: CASSLSSADNRGYTF. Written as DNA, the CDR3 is TGTGCCAGCAGCTTATCCTCGGCCGACAATCGCGGCTACACCTTC. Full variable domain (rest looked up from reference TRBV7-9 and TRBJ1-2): DTGVSQNPRHKITKRGQNVTFRCDPISEHNRLYWYRQTLGQGPEFLTYFQNEAQLEKSRLLSDRFSAERPKGSFSTLEIQRTEQGDSAMYLCASSLSSADNRGYTFGSGTRLTVV.